This is a list of T cell receptor beta chains from one sample in a study of T-cell reconstitution after alpha-beta-depleted transplantation in children. TCRdb recomputed calls from the PCR reads with MiXCR, one row per CDR3 protein. The table includes about 690,000 distinct CDR3 sequences, around 16% detected once. The sequencing used PBMCs from the stem cell graft donor, collected from the stem cell graft. The receptors come from a human donor who donated a stem cell graft to a child with acute myeloid leukemia. Each CDR3 is given with its conserved first and last residue. Each record gives: CDR3 DNA, CDR3 protein, J gene, clone size, D gene, V gene. D genes are given only for firm matches. A clone size is listed for some rows: how often the clone was seen (once, few, many), or a class if it is expanded.

TGTGCCATCAGTGAAGGACAGCCGGGGGGCGAGCAGTACTTC CAISEGQPGGEQYF TRBJ2-7 many - TRBV10-3
TGTGCCAGCAGTTTAGCAGTTCTCTCTGGAAACACCATATATTTT CASSLAVLSGNTIYF TRBJ1-3 few - TRBV12-3/TRBV12-4
TGCAGTGCTAGTCTAGGCGGGGGATCCTACGAGCAGTACTTC CSASLGGGSYEQYF TRBJ2-7 - TRBD2 TRBV20-1
TGCAGTGCTAGGGACAGGGACGGCTACAATGAGCAGTTCTTC CSARDRDGYNEQFF TRBJ2-1 many TRBD1 TRBV20-1
TGTGCCAGCAGTTCCCGAGCGACAGATACGCAGTATTTT CASSSRATDTQYF TRBJ2-3 many - TRBV12-3/TRBV12-4
TGCAGTGCCCCGGGACAGGGCAGGGAGCTGTTTTTT CSAPGQGRELFF TRBJ2-2 many TRBD1 TRBV20-1
TGTGCCAGCAGTTCGATAGGCTTTGGCAATGAGCAGTTCTTC CASSSIGFGNEQFF TRBJ2-1 few - TRBV12-3/TRBV12-4
TGTGCCAGCAGTTTCGGGCAGATAAAGAATTCACCCCTCCACTTT CASSFGQIKNSPLHF TRBJ1-6 few - TRBV12-3/TRBV12-4
TGCAGCGTTGAACTCTCTGGAAACACCATATATTTT CSVELSGNTIYF TRBJ1-3 many - TRBV29-1
TGTGCCAGCAGCTCGGCTCGGGGGAACACCATATATTTT CASSSARGNTIYF TRBJ1-3 many - TRBV7-2
TGCAGTGCTAGAGATTCACAAATAGGGACAGGCAATCAGCCCCAGCATTTT CSARDSQIGTGNQPQHF TRBJ1-5 many TRBD1 TRBV20-1
TGCGCCAGCAGTGCCGGGGGGCCTCAGTTCTTC CASSAGGPQFF TRBJ2-1 many - TRBV4-3
TGTGCCAGCGGAAGGGCAGATACGCAGTATTTT CASGRADTQYF TRBJ2-3 many - TRBV6-5
TGTGCCAGCAGTGAAAAAGGTACCCTGGACAATGAGCAGTTCTTC CASSEKGTLDNEQFF TRBJ2-1 few - TRBV25-1
TGCAGTGCTAGGGGGATGGCCGAGACCCAGTACTTC CSARGMAETQYF TRBJ2-5 many - TRBV20-1
TGTGCCAGCAGTTTTGGGGTCAGAACAGATACGCAGTATTTT CASSFGVRTDTQYF TRBJ2-3 - - TRBV12-3/TRBV12-4
TGTGCCAGCAGTTACTCATCCGGGCGGGACACTGAAGCTTTCTTT CASSYSSGRDTEAFF TRBJ1-1 - - TRBV6-2/TRBV6-3
TGTGCCAGCAGTGTTGGAGGGTCGGGCTCTGGGGCCAACGTCCTGACTTTC CASSVGGSGSGANVLTF TRBJ2-6 many - TRBV25-1
TGCAGCGTTGCCCCGGGTACCGATGAGCAGTTCTTC CSVAPGTDEQFF TRBJ2-1 few - TRBV29-1
TGTGCCAGCAGCTTAGGGACTAGCGGAAATACGCAGTATTTT CASSLGTSGNTQYF TRBJ2-3 many TRBD2 TRBV7-2
TGTGCCATCAGTGACGAGACAGGGGTCCGCCATGGCTACACCTTC CAISDETGVRHGYTF TRBJ1-2 many TRBD1 TRBV10-3
TGTGCCAGCAGCCGGGACAGAAACACAGATACGCAGTATTTT CASSRDRNTDTQYF TRBJ2-3 many TRBD1 TRBV7-3
TGCAGTGCCGACACAACGGCAGATACGCAGTATTTT CSADTTADTQYF TRBJ2-3 many - TRBV20-1
TGTGCCAGCAGCCCTCGGACAGGCAGAATAGACGAGACCCAGTACTTC CASSPRTGRIDETQYF TRBJ2-5 many TRBD1 TRBV7-2
TGTGCCACCAGTGATAATGGGCTGTCCACAGATACGCAGTATTTT CATSDNGLSTDTQYF TRBJ2-3 many - TRBV24-1
TGTGCCAGCAGTTTACAGAGCTCCTATAATTCACCCCTCCACTTT CASSLQSSYNSPLHF TRBJ1-6 few - TRBV12-3/TRBV12-4
TGCGCCAGCAGCTTCGGACAGCCCCTCCCAGATACGCAGTATTTT CASSFGQPLPDTQYF TRBJ2-3 - - TRBV5-1
TGTGCCAGCAGACTTAGGGGGACTGAAGCTTTCTTT CASRLRGTEAFF TRBJ1-1 - - TRBV7-9
TGTGCCAGCAGCCCGGGACTAGCGGGGGGGGTGAAGACCCAGTACTTC CASSPGLAGGVKTQYF TRBJ2-5 many TRBD2 TRBV5-6
TGCAGCGTGACTATGGGGGGGATCACCGGGGAGCTGTTTTTT CSVTMGGITGELFF TRBJ2-2 many TRBD2 TRBV29-1
TGCGCCAGCAGCTACGACCTGGACAGGGTTGGTTCACCCCTCCACTTT CASSYDLDRVGSPLHF TRBJ1-6 few TRBD1 TRBV5-1
TGCAGTGCTTCGGTGAGGGGAAGATCGGGAGAGACCCAGTACTTC CSASVRGRSGETQYF TRBJ2-5 few - TRBV20-1
TGCAGTGCTAGGGGATGGTACCAAGAGACCCAGTACTTC CSARGWYQETQYF TRBJ2-5 many - TRBV20-1
TGCAGCGTTGTGTTGAGCTCCTACAATGAGCAGTTCTTC CSVVLSSYNEQFF TRBJ2-1 many - TRBV29-1
TGTGCCTGGAGTGTTACTCCCCATGAGCAGTTCTTC CAWSVTPHEQFF TRBJ2-1 - - TRBV30
TGTGCCAGCAGCCCAATTCGGGCAGGAACCACAGATACGCAGTATTTT CASSPIRAGTTDTQYF TRBJ2-3 - - TRBV7-2